This T cell receptor (beta chain) was retrieved from a study of blood T cell repertoires in COVID-19. Study information: From T cells, B-cell-depleted T cells, or PBMCs came the material, which was cDNA or gDNA.

CDR3 length: 19 amino acids. Per the original methods: Quantification of nucleated cells was approximated via reference gene primer amplification. TCRdb keeps only in-frame clones here, not all; method: immunoSEQ multiplex PCR. That table is the source of V, J and clone size, and D and trimming were worked out from the DNA. The table records over 130,000 clones, about three quarters of them present only once. Sequenced: peripheral blood. This sequence was found in a woman older than 75 with active or convalescent COVID-19. The V call is TRBV21-1, the J call TRBJ2-3; the D call TRBD2 from the table was never checked on the DNA. TRBV21-1 is reported as a pseudogene. In DNA, the CDR3 is TGTGCCAGCAGCAAATACATCGCTCTTAGCTGCCCGGGCACAGATACGCAGTATTTT. It codes for CASSKYIALSCPGTDTQYF.